The present T cell receptor (beta chain) was sequenced within a study of cytotoxic CD8 clonotypes in ibrutinib-treated CLL. The overall study: The taking of response samples occurred after a median roughly 11 months of treatment, with a range of 6 to 36.

This clone came up a few times. Its antigen remains unknown. Repertoires were generated with immunoSEQ multiplex PCR, while TCRdb's copy carries only in-frame clones and drops some. This table has some 14,000 clones, approximately 52% appearing once. Study-wide findings and caveats: Progressing patients had sampling times that differed from those of sustained-remission patients. Rising at ibrutinib response, clonality subsequently fell back toward baseline at progression.

Trimming stripped 0 bases from V and 3 bases from J, with 8 bases between. Germline CDR1 is SGHDT and CDR2 is YYEEEE. This CDR3 region has 14 residues. The TCR originated in a human donor with chronic lymphocytic leukemia. Sequences were derived from PBMCs, sampled at an approximately 23-month disease-progression time point, from a patient treated with ibrutinib. The J gene is TRBJ2-3, the V gene TRBV5-6; D is unresolved. Here the CDR3 DNA reads TGTGCCAGCAGCTTGGCTGTCGGGACAGATACGCAGTATTTT. Translated: CASSLAVGTDTQYF.